These 25 T cell receptor beta chains were all obtained from the same sample, sequenced in a study of cytomegalovirus exposure and HLA in healthy donors. The PCR was carried out with 60 Vbeta primers and 13 Jbeta primers. Produced via immunoSEQ multiplex PCR; TCRdb's table is partial and in-frame only. The sample records over 150,000 clones, roughly three quarters being singletons. The sample was PBMCs. The receptors originated from a man aged 60 to 75 in good health and CMV-seronegative.

J is TRBJ2-7 and V is TRBV19; 7 nucleotides agree with TRBD1. V shed 0 bases and J 2 bases; nucleotides not matched to a gene: 1. The CDR3 sequence is 14 residues long. Germline V gene lookup returns CDR1 LNHDA and CDR2 SQIVND (reference sequence). CDR3 nucleotides: TGTGCCAGTAGTATAGAAGGGGGCCCCTACGAGCAGTACTTC. Amino acid sequence: CASSIEGGPYEQYF. The full variable domain, its missing parts supplied by reference TRBV19 and TRBJ2-7, is DGGITQSPKYLFRKEGQNVTLSCEQNLNHDAMYWYRQDPGQGLRLIYYSQIVNDFQKGDIAEGYSVSREKKESFPLTVTSAQKNPTAFYLCASSIEGGPYEQYFGPGTRLTVT.

The chain joins TRBV18 to TRBJ1-5, with D possibly matching TRBD1 (5 bases). Deletions cut 6 bases from V and 4 bases from J, with 10 bases between. Germline assignment: CDR1 KGHSH and CDR2 LQKENI. The CDR3 sequence is 13 residues long. Here the CDR3 reads CASSLRDNQPQHF. In DNA form, the CDR3 reads TGTGCCAGCTCCCTCAGGGATAATCAGCCCCAGCATTTT.

This chain joins TRBV7-6 and TRBJ2-1; 7 bases map to TRBD2. The CDR3 sequence is 17 residues long. Looked up from germline, CDR1 is SGHVS and CDR2 is FNYEAQ. With V trimmed by 6 bases and J by 0 bases, 11 bases remained unmatched. The CDR3 protein is CASSFYPSGSSYNEQFF. The DNA of the CDR3 is TGTGCCAGCAGTTTTTACCCTAGCGGTAGCTCCTACAATGAGCAGTTCTTC.

This clone was detected once. For the CDR3, the DNA is TGTGCCAGCAGCGTAGCGGCAGGGATAAACTATGGCTACACCTTC. Amino acids: CASSVAAGINYGYTF. This chain connects TRBV9 to TRBJ1-2, with D perhaps TRBD1 (5 bases). This CDR3 is built from 15 residues. Germline V lookup: CDR1 SGDLS, CDR2 YYNGEE. With 0 bases removed from V and 2 bases from J, the gap between germline ends came to 11 bases. The full variable domain, in which reference TRBV9 and TRBJ1-2 provide the parts outside the CDR3, is DSGVTQTPKHLITATGQRVTLRCSPRSGDLSVYWYQQSLDQGLQFLIQYYNGEERAKGNILERFSAQQFPDLHSELNLSSLELGDSALYFCASSVAAGINYGYTFGSGTRLTVV.

DNA of the CDR3: TGCGCCAGCAGCCAAGAATGGGGGGAGTTAGCAGGGAATAATTCACCCCTCCACTTT. Protein: CASSQEWGELAGNNSPLHF. The gene calls are TRBV4-3 and TRBJ1-6; D is perhaps TRBD1 (5 bases). V was cut by 0 bases and J by 5 bases, with 20 bases left in between. The CDR3 is 19 amino acids. Germline V CDR1 and CDR2: LGHNA, YSLEER.

V is TRBV4-3 and J is TRBJ2-7; D may be TRBD1 (5 bases). The CDR3 runs to 13 residues. Germline CDR1 is LGHNA and CDR2 is YSLEER. V was trimmed by 0 bases and J by 3 bases, leaving 6 bases between them. The CDR3 is CASSQDRGYEQYF. The CDR3 DNA reads as TGCGCCAGCAGCCAAGATAGGGGCTACGAGCAGTACTTC.

This chain joins TRBV9 and TRBJ2-5; no reliable D call. The length of the CDR3 is 13 residues. Between the trimmed V and J ends, which lost 0 bases and 0 bases, there was a span of 3 bases. Germline V gene sequence: CDR1 SGDLS, CDR2 YYNGEE. The CDR3, as DNA: TGTGCCAGCAGCGTAGCTGACCAAGAGACCCAGTACTTC. Translation gives CASSVADQETQYF.

The chain recombines TRBV7-2 with TRBJ2-1, with TRBD1 matching 9 bases. Losses at the gene ends were 1 base for V and 7 bases for J; bases not matched to a gene: 11. Germline-derived CDR1 and CDR2 are SGHTA and FQGNSA. The CDR3 covers 17 residues. The CDR3 sequence: CASSLGIGGQGKNEQFF. In DNA form, the CDR3 reads TGTGCCAGCAGCTTAGGGATTGGGGGACAGGGTAAGAATGAGCAGTTCTTC.

The chain recombines TRBV29-1 with TRBJ2-7, with D tentatively TRBD1 (7 bases). This CDR3 comprises 13 residues. Germline CDR1 reads SQVTM; CDR2 reads ANQGSEA. Trimming took off 7 bases at V and 2 bases at J, with 15 bases between the two ends. The CDR3 loop is CSGRGTETYEQYF. CDR3 sequence (DNA): TGCAGCGGGAGGGGGACAGAGACCTACGAGCAGTACTTC.

This rearrangement joins TRBV5-1 to TRBJ2-7; the D gene is possibly TRBD2 (5 bases). The CDR3 is made up of 14 amino acids. Germline V gives CDR1 SGHRS, CDR2 YFSETQ. V shed 4 bases and J shed 2 bases, with 13 bases lying between them. CDR3 DNA: TGCGCCAGCAGCGTCGGACTCGGCCCCTACGAGCAGTACTTC. Protein product: CASSVGLGPYEQYF.

V gene TRBV7-6 combines with J gene TRBJ1-2; 7 nucleotides line up with TRBD1. The V gene end was trimmed by 5 bases and the J gene end by 2 bases; junction bases not matched to a gene: 8. Germline-derived CDR1 and CDR2 are SGHVS and FNYEAQ. CDR3 length equals 15 residues. CDR3: CASSLGQAENYGYTF. The DNA of the CDR3 is TGTGCCAGCAGCCTTGGACAGGCCGAGAACTATGGCTACACCTTC.

The chain carries TRBV7-9 and TRBJ1-2, with 8 bases that match TRBD1. Germline CDR1 is SEHNR and CDR2 is FQNEAQ (reference sequence). With V trimmed by 5 bases and J by 3 bases, 8 bases remained unmatched. This CDR3 is built from 15 residues. The CDR3 DNA sequence: TGTGCCAGCAGCCTTGGACAGGGTGTAGACTATGGCTACACCTTC. This codes for CASSLGQGVDYGYTF.

V is TRBV5-1 and J is TRBJ2-2; 11 nucleotides agree with TRBD2. The germline V gene has CDR1 SGHRS and CDR2 YFSETQ. The V segment lost 4 bases and the J segment 5 bases; nucleotides outside the gene matches: 10. The CDR3 spans 17 residues. CDR3: CASSLRLAGLGTGELFF. The CDR3 coding sequence is TGCGCCAGCAGCCTAAGACTAGCGGGGCTCGGTACCGGGGAGCTGTTTTTT.

The chain uses TRBV9 and TRBJ2-2; 9 nucleotides line up with TRBD2. Germline lookup yields CDR1 SGDLS and CDR2 YYNGEE. Trimming removed 0 bases from V and 3 bases from J; junction bases left unmatched: 0. CDR3 length: 15 amino acids. The CDR3 loop is CASSVGGRDTGELFF. The CDR3 DNA reads TGTGCCAGCAGCGTAGGCGGGAGGGACACCGGGGAGCTGTTTTTT.

This clone is a singleton in its sample. The rearrangement joins TRBV5-4 to TRBJ2-5, with 8 bases lining up with TRBD2. The junction had 3 bases not matched to a gene; V was cut back by 1 base and J by 4 bases. The CDR3 loop spans 14 amino acids. Per the germline V gene, CDR1 is SGHNT and CDR2 is YYREEE (reference sequence). The CDR3 coding sequence is TGTGCCAGCAGCTTGTCAGCGGGGGTAGAGACCCAGTACTTC. It specifies CASSLSAGVETQYF.

The chain recombines TRBV5-4 with TRBJ2-7; 8 bases agree with TRBD1. V was pared by 3 bases and J by 1 base, with 6 bases of the junction left unmatched. Germline CDR1 is SGHNT and CDR2 is YYREEE (reference sequence). The length of the CDR3 is 15 residues. The CDR3 DNA follows: TGTGCCAGCAGCTCCAAGAACAGGGGGTCCTACGAGCAGTACTTC. Translating it yields CASSSKNRGSYEQYF.

The V gene is TRBV9, the J gene TRBJ2-1; the match to TRBD2 covers 10 bases. The CDR3 is 15 amino acids. Germline-derived CDR1 and CDR2 are SGDLS and YYNGEE. With 0 bases clipped from V and 9 bases from J, the junction kept 6 bases outside the gene matches. The chain's CDR3 is CASSVVLAGASEQFF. CDR3 nucleotides: TGTGCCAGCAGCGTAGTGCTAGCGGGGGCTTCTGAGCAGTTCTTC.

This chain connects TRBV6-5 to TRBJ1-3; tentative D call: TRBD1 (5 bases). Germline V gene lookup returns CDR1 MNHEY and CDR2 SVGAGI. The germline V and J ends were trimmed by 6 bases and 0 bases, with 12 bases remaining between them. The CDR3 length is 15 residues. The CDR3 DNA reads TGTGCCAGCAGCTATCTCCAGGGCTCTGGAAACACCATATATTTT. Protein product: CASSYLQGSGNTIYF.

This chain joins TRBV7-2 and TRBJ1-5; possibly TRBD1 for D (5 bases). V was trimmed by 5 bases and J by 3 bases, leaving 8 bases between them. CDR1 SGHTA and CDR2 FQGNSA come from the germline V gene. The CDR3 has 13 amino acids. The CDR3 sequence is CASSAQDNQPQHF. The CDR3 DNA reads as TGTGCCAGCAGCGCACAGGACAATCAGCCCCAGCATTTT.

J is TRBJ2-5 and V is TRBV5-1; 7 bases are shared with TRBD1. The V and J ends lost 1 base and 4 bases, in that order; junction bases with no gene match: 7. Germline lookup yields CDR1 SGHRS and CDR2 YFSETQ. CDR3 length: 15 residues. As DNA, the CDR3 is TGCGCCAGCAGCTTGTGGCAGGGGGAAATAGAGACCCAGTACTTC. Translation gives CASSLWQGEIETQYF.

The chain is built from TRBV4-3 and TRBJ1-3, with 7 bases fitting TRBD1. This CDR3 contains 19 residues. From germline, CDR1 is LGHNA and CDR2 YSLEER. J gave up 2 bases and V 2 bases, and 15 bases lay outside the gene matches. For the CDR3, the DNA is TGCGCCAGCAGCCAAAAAGGACTCCGACAGGGACTCACTGGAAACACCATATATTTT. It translates to CASSQKGLRQGLTGNTIYF.

The rearrangement uses TRBV4-1 and TRBJ2-5, with 8 bases lining up with TRBD2. This CDR3 region has 15 residues. Germline CDR1 is MGHRA and CDR2 is YSYEKL. Trimming removed 0 bases from V and 4 bases from J; junction bases left unmatched: 4. The DNA for the CDR3 is TGCGCCAGCAGCCAAGAGGACGGGAGGGCAGAGACCCAGTACTTC. Protein: CASSQEDGRAETQYF.

V gene TRBV18 combines with J gene TRBJ1-4; TRBD1 matches at 7 bases. Germline-derived CDR1 and CDR2 are KGHSH and LQKENI. V shed 3 bases and J 7 bases; nucleotides not matched to a gene: 11. CDR3 size: 16 residues. CDR3 sequence reads: CASSPNGQARGEKLFF. CDR3 sequence (DNA): TGTGCCAGCTCACCTAACGGACAGGCCAGGGGTGAAAAACTGTTTTTT.

The chain uses TRBV7-3 and TRBJ1-1, with 9 positions matching TRBD1. V was clipped by 4 bases and J by 5 bases; unmatched bases: 11. The CDR3 consists of 16 residues. Germline V gene data show CDR1 as SGHTA and CDR2 as FQGTGA. The CDR3 coding sequence is TGTGCCAGCAGCTCCCCCGGGACAGGGTTCCTAACTGAAGCTTTCTTT. Amino acid sequence: CASSSPGTGFLTEAFF.

V usage is TRBV9 and J usage is TRBJ2-7; 11 bases map to TRBD2. There are 15 residues in the CDR3. Germline lookup yields CDR1 SGDLS and CDR2 YYNGEE. After removal of 3 bases from V and 2 bases from J, the junction contained 4 bases not matched to a gene. In nucleotides, the CDR3 is TGTGCCAGCAGCGAAGGGACTAGCGGAACCTACGAGCAGTACTTC. Its protein is CASSEGTSGTYEQYF.